This T cell receptor (beta chain) emerged from a study of blood T cell repertoires in COVID-19. On the study more broadly: Sources were T cells, B-cell-depleted T cells, or PBMCs; the material itself was cDNA or gDNA.

Generated by immunoSEQ multiplex PCR, the TCRdb table keeps only in-frame clones and is missing some. This table holds 450,000 or so clones, over 75% found once. The J segment lost 12 bases and the V segment lost 4 bases, leaving 11 bases of the junction unmatched. Germline CDR1 SGHTA, CDR2 FQGTGA. The CDR3 runs to 16 residues. The rearrangement joins TRBV7-3 to TRBJ2-1; 14 bases line up with TRBD2. The sequence derives from a woman in her 40s with COVID-19, enrolled during active disease. The sample consisted of peripheral blood. The CDR3 bases are TGTGCCAGCAGCTCCCCGACTAGCGGGGGGGCTAACGTGCAGTTCTTC. Residues: CASSSPTSGGANVQFF. Combining the CDR3 with reference TRBV7-3 and TRBJ2-1 gives the whole variable domain GAGVSQTPSNKVTEKGKYVELRCDPISGHTALYWYRQSLGQGPEFLIYFQGTGAADDSGLPNDRFFAVRPEGSVSTLKIQRTERGDSAVYLCASSSPTSGGANVQFFGPGTRLTVL.